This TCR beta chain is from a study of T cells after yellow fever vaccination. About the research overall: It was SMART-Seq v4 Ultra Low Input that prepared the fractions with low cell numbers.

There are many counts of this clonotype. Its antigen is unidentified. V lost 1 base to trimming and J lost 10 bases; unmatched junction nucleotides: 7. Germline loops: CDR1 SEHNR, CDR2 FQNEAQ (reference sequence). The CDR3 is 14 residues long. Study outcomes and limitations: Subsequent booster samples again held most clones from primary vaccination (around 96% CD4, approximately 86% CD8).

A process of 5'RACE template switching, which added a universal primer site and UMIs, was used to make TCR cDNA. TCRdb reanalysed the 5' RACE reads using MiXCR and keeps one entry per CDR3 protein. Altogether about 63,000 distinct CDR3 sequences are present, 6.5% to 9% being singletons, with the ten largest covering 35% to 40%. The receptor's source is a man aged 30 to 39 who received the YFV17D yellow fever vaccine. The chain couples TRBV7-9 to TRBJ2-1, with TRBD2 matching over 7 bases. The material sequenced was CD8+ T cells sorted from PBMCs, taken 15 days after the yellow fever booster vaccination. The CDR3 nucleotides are TGTGCCAGCAGCTTAGTCGCGGGAGAGGCCGAGCAGTTCTTC. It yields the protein CASSLVAGEAEQFF.